The rows below give T cell receptor beta chains drawn from one sample of a study of CXCR3-negative and CXCR3-positive naive CD8 T cells. Reanalyzing the 5' RACE reads, TCRdb keeps one entry per CDR3 protein, without DNA. The listing contains approximately 83,000 distinct CDR3 sequences. The material sequenced was naive CXCR3- CD8+ T cells from blood. These TCRs come from a human donor in good health. Some clones in this sample may be carry-over from other donors' samples. Each CDR3 is given with its conserved first and last residue.

>TRBJ2-2|TRBV19
CASSISQNTGELFF
>TRBJ2-7|TRBV5-1
CASTISAAPGYEQYF
>TRBJ2-7|TRBV15
CATSSEGQGSYEQYF
>TRBJ2-7|TRBV7-9
CASSMSGTGDGEQYF
>TRBJ1-1|TRBV30
CAWSVDRGTEAFF
>TRBJ1-1|TRBV29-1
CSVEGAGDEAFF
>TRBJ2-5|TRBV2
CASSASGGIQETQYF
>TRBJ2-7|TRBV7-6
CASSPGLGSSYEQYF
>TRBJ2-4|TRBV21-1
CASSKVGGPRLLAKNIQYF
>TRBJ2-1|TRBV5-1
CAIRDGNEQFF
>TRBJ2-1|TRBV29-1
CSVDRLGEQFF
>TRBJ2-2|TRBV15
CATSRERQSVGELFF
>TRBJ2-7|TRBV12-3/TRBV12-4
CASSQTLDSYERYF
>TRBJ1-1|TRBV6-6
CASGGDKYEAFF
>TRBJ2-2|TRBV5-1
CASSPRNQNTGELFF
>TRBJ1-2|TRBV28
CASSPWGDGYTF
>TRBJ1-1|TRBV4-2
CASSPQRQGGTEAFF
>TRBJ1-1|TRBV4-1
CASSLSTGYTEAFF
>TRBJ1-2|TRBV7-7
CASSSGTVRTVGYTF
>TRBJ2-7|TRBV10-3
CAISEQGSYEQYF
>TRBJ1-1|TRBV28
CASSKDRLENTEAFF
>TRBJ1-5|TRBV7-9
CASSLSTGGVNQPQHF
>TRBJ1-1|TRBV9
CASSVASNANEAFF
>TRBJ1-3|TRBV29-1
CSARTGAGNTIYF
>TRBJ2-2|TRBV29-1
CSVEEWTGYAGELFF
>TRBJ1-2|TRBV3-1
CASTVGTANGYGYTF
>TRBJ2-1|TRBV5-1
CASSLASSALYNEQFF
>TRBJ2-7|TRBV9
CASGTASYEQYF
>TRBJ2-7|TRBV20-1
CSASRVPPEGGYEQYF
>TRBJ2-3|TRBV13
CASSSSTDTQYF
>TRBJ2-3|TRBV14
CASSLPGQMWGTDTQYF
>TRBJ2-3|TRBV7-9
CASSSGLAAPGDTQYF
>TRBJ2-7|TRBV5-1
CASSPEQGYEPYF
>TRBJ2-2|TRBV4-1
CASSPDGPNTGELFF
>TRBJ2-7|TRBV6-5
CASSYSSGGTGYYEQYF
>TRBJ2-3|TRBV18
CASSPSATSGRVGTDTQYF
>TRBJ2-7|TRBV4-3
CASSQAYLAGGYEQYF
>TRBJ2-7|TRBV6-2/TRBV6-3
CASSTGLASYEQYF
>TRBJ2-2|TRBV28
CASRGGSGSTGELFF
>TRBJ1-4|TRBV12-3/TRBV12-4
CASSSTGTGHAKLFF
>TRBJ2-1|TRBV7-6
CASSLGGYEQFF
>TRBJ1-1|TRBV7-9
CASSPGTNIWIAFF
>TRBJ2-1|TRBV11-1
CASSPPYPNEQFF
>TRBJ1-1|TRBV7-6
CASSLTGMNTEAFF
>TRBJ2-3|TRBV29-1
CSVRQGGTDTQYF